One sample yielded the 20 T cell receptor beta chains listed below, sequenced in a study of spatial heterogeneity in lung cancer. Using its own MiXCR run on the 5' RACE reads, TCRdb lists one record per CDR3 protein. The profile shows 850 to 1,000 distinct CDR3 sequences, roughly 13% of them singletons. As for time point: sample taken at primary tumor resection. Here the sequenced sample was PBMCs, taken at surgery. These receptors originate from a male donor with early-stage non-small cell lung cancer.

This clonotype occurred many times. The V gene is TRBV7-6, the J gene TRBJ2-5; D assignment may be TRBD1 or TRBD2 (5 bases each). The length of the CDR3 is 14 residues. V lost 5 bases and J lost 1, with 11 bases in between. Germline V gene sequence: CDR1 SGHVS, CDR2 FNYEAQ. The CDR3 here is CASSEIGAQETQYF. Written as DNA, the CDR3 is TGTGCCAGCAGCGAGATCGGGGCCCAAGAGACCCAGTACTTC. The full variable domain, its missing parts supplied by reference TRBV7-6 and TRBJ2-5, is GAGVSQSPRYKVTKRGQDVALRCDPISGHVSLYWYRQALGQGPEFLTYFNYEAQQDKSGLPNDRFSAERPEGSISTLTIQRTEQRDSAMYRCASSEIGAQETQYFGPGTRLLVL.

This clonotype ranks as medium-sized (0.01 to 0.1%). The rearrangement uses TRBV6-2 or TRBV6-3 and TRBJ2-5; D is possibly TRBD1 (5 bases). V was clipped by 5 bases and J by 3 bases, with 13 bases between them. The CDR3 runs to 14 residues. Germline CDR1 and CDR2: MNHEY and SVGEGT. The CDR3 is CASSKPQVKETQYF. CDR3 DNA: TGTGCCAGCAGTAAGCCACAGGTTAAAGAGACCCAGTACTTC.

This clonotype was counted at least ten times. This sequence joins TRBV24-1 and TRBJ2-2; D is possibly TRBD1 (5 bases). In germline, CDR1 is KGHDR, CDR2 SFDVKD. Trimming took 3 bases from V and 1 from J, leaving 8 bases between them. CDR3 length: 15 residues. CDR3 sequence reads: CATSDRTRNTGELFF. In DNA, the CDR3 is TGTGCCACCAGTGATCGGACAAGGAACACCGGGGAGCTGTTTTTT.

This clonotype was detected ten times or more. The chain has TRBV7-3 and TRBJ2-6; no definite D call. Germline CDR1 SGHTA, CDR2 FQGTGA. V was trimmed by 3 bases and J by 0 bases, leaving 6 bases between them. The CDR3 runs to 15 residues. As DNA, the CDR3 is TGTGCCAGCAGCTTGACGCGCTCTGGGGCCAACGTCCTGACTTTC. This encodes CASSLTRSGANVLTF.

This clonotype was observed at least ten times. The V gene is TRBV5-1, the J gene TRBJ2-5; D possibly uses TRBD1 or TRBD2 (5 bases each). V was trimmed by 3 bases and J by 5 bases, leaving 11 bases between them. The CDR3 totals 13 residues. The germline gives CDR1 SGHRS, CDR2 YFSETQ. CDR3: CASSSRWGETQYF. The CDR3 DNA follows: TGCGCCAGCAGCTCAAGATGGGGGGAGACCCAGTACTTC. Filled out from reference TRBV5-1 and TRBJ2-5, the complete variable domain reads KAGVTQTPRYLIKTRGQQVTLSCSPISGHRSVSWYQQTPGQGLQFLFEYFSETQRNKGNFPGRFSGRQFSNSRSEMNVSTLELGDSALYLCASSSRWGETQYFGPGTRLLVL.

This clonotype is large. The rearrangement joins TRBV6-2 or TRBV6-3 to TRBJ2-5; TRBD2 agrees at 11 bases. After removal of 6 bases from V and 2 bases from J, the junction contained 8 bases not matched to a gene. CDR1 is MNHEY and CDR2 is SVGEGT in the germline V gene. CDR3 length: 16 amino acids. The CDR3 loop reads CASRPPGLAEQETQYF. CDR3 DNA sequence: TGTGCCAGCAGGCCCCCGGGACTAGCGGAACAAGAGACCCAGTACTTC.

This clonotype is medium-sized in the sample. The chain carries TRBV20-1 and TRBJ2-2; unclear D gene. Per the germline V gene, CDR1 is DFQATT and CDR2 is SNEGSKA (reference sequence). Trimming shortened V by 5 bases and J by 4 bases, and 5 bases separated the two germline ends. This CDR3 has 11 residues. This CDR3 reads CSAFGTGELFF. The DNA for the CDR3 is TGCAGTGCTTTCGGCACCGGGGAGCTGTTTTTT.

In its sample, this clonotype ranks as medium-sized. The rearrangement links TRBV12-3 or TRBV12-4 to TRBJ2-2; no reliable D call. The germline V and J ends were trimmed by 2 bases and 2 bases, with 9 bases remaining between them. This CDR3 spans 15 amino acids. CDR3 nucleotide sequence: TGTGCCAGCAGTTTATATGGATCAAACACCGGGGAGCTGTTTTTT. Its translation is CASSLYGSNTGELFF.

The rearrangement uses TRBV11-2 and TRBJ2-1, with D possibly matching TRBD2 (5 bases). The germline V and J ends were trimmed by 1 base and 10 bases, with 20 bases remaining between them. The CDR3 extends over 16 amino acids. Germline values: CDR1 SGHAT, CDR2 FQNNGV. The CDR3 region is CASSLGYASPLGEQFF. In DNA, the CDR3 is TGTGCCAGCAGCTTAGGTTATGCTAGCCCTCTTGGGGAGCAGTTCTTC.

By its share, this clonotype is medium-sized (0.01 to 0.1%). V usage is TRBV12-5 and J usage is TRBJ1-4; the D is unclear. The CDR3 loop spans 13 amino acids. Germline lookup yields CDR1 LGHNT and CDR2 FRNRAP. V was trimmed by 8 bases and J by 4 bases, leaving 11 bases between them. The CDR3 protein is CASTAPGNEKLFF. Here the CDR3 DNA reads TGTGCTAGTACCGCACCGGGTAATGAAAAACTGTTTTTT.

This clonotype was seen ten or more times. The rearrangement links TRBV11-2 to TRBJ2-7; 10 bases are shared with TRBD1. CDR1 and CDR2 from the germline V gene are SGHAT and FQNNGV. This CDR3 is built from 16 residues. With 4 bases clipped from V and 5 bases from J, the junction kept 11 bases outside the gene matches. The CDR3 bases are TGTGCCAGCAGCTCGAGACAGGGGGCCGGTTTGAACGAGCAGTACTTC. Amino acids: CASSSRQGAGLNEQYF.

This clonotype is judged large. V usage is TRBV5-1 and J usage is TRBJ2-1, with a tentative D call TRBD2 (6 bases). The V end was cut by 4 bases, the J end by 0 bases, with 17 bases between. The germline V gene has CDR1 SGHRS and CDR2 YFSETQ. This CDR3 comprises 17 residues. The CDR3 spells CASSPQPAGSSYNEQFF. The CDR3 DNA follows: TGCGCCAGCAGCCCGCAACCAGCGGGCAGCTCCTACAATGAGCAGTTCTTC.

This clonotype is labeled large. This chain connects TRBV13 to TRBJ1-6, with D possibly being TRBD1 (6 bases). CDR1 is PRHDT and CDR2 is FYEKMQ in the germline V gene (reference sequence). V was pared by 5 bases and J by 0 bases, with 14 bases between. CDR3 length: 17 amino acids. The CDR3 loop is CASSRITGSSYNSPLHF. CDR3 bases: TGTGCCAGCAGCAGAATCACAGGGAGCTCCTATAATTCACCCCTCCACTTT.

This clonotype was counted ten times or more. The chain joins TRBV5-1 to TRBJ2-5, with 9 bases aligning to TRBD1. In germline, CDR1 is SGHRS, CDR2 YFSETQ. V shed 3 bases and J 4 bases; nucleotides not matched to a gene: 7. The CDR3 runs 15 residues. This CDR3 reads CASSYRTGDGETQYF. In nucleotides, the CDR3 is TGCGCCAGCAGCTACCGGACAGGGGACGGAGAGACCCAGTACTTC.

Many counts were recorded for this clonotype. V and J are TRBV19 and TRBJ2-2; TRBD2 agrees at 12 bases. This CDR3 is built from 17 residues. The trim removed 6 bases at V and 2 bases at J, leaving 7 bases unmatched. Germline V gives CDR1 LNHDA, CDR2 SQIVND (reference sequence). This chain's CDR3 is CASSSLAGGPNTGELFF. Here the CDR3 DNA reads TGTGCCAGTAGCTCACTAGCGGGGGGCCCTAACACCGGGGAGCTGTTTTTT.

This clonotype is large. The chain joins TRBV7-2 to TRBJ2-2, with D tentatively TRBD1 (6 bases). The CDR3 contains 17 residues. Germline CDR1 is SGHTA and CDR2 is FQGNSA. V lost 1 base and J lost 2, with 14 bases in between. The DNA for the CDR3 is TGTGCCAGCAGCTTAGGAGACCCGGACAGCAACACCGGGGAGCTGTTTTTT. It is translated as CASSLGDPDSNTGELFF.

This clonotype occurred once. A much larger clone differs from this one at a single base, so this may be a read error. The chain employs TRBV11-3 and TRBJ2-1; the match to TRBD2 covers 12 bases. This CDR3 contains 16 residues. Germline assignment: CDR1 SGHNT and CDR2 YENEEA. V lost 0 bases, J lost 12 bases, and 9 bases stayed unmatched. The CDR3 sequence: CASSLDLTSGGRAQFF. In DNA form, the CDR3 reads TGTGCCAGCAGCTTAGATTTGACTAGCGGGGGCCGTGCGCAGTTCTTC.

Judged by abundance, this clonotype is medium-sized. The chain links TRBV7-2 to TRBJ2-3; D call uncertain. Germline V gene lookup returns CDR1 SGHTA and CDR2 FQGNSA. The CDR3 runs 15 residues. V was trimmed by 1 base and J by 4 bases, leaving 12 bases between them. The CDR3 DNA follows: TGTGCCAGCAGCTTAGAGCGCCTGGGGTCAGATACGCAGTATTTT. Its translation is CASSLERLGSDTQYF.

In its sample, this clonotype ranks as medium-sized. V gene TRBV15 combines with J gene TRBJ2-7, with D unclear. The length of the CDR3 is 12 residues. Germline assignment: CDR1 LNHNV and CDR2 YYDKDF (reference sequence). V was pared by 1 base and J by 8 bases, with 9 bases between. In DNA form, the CDR3 reads TGTGCCACCAGCAGAGTCCAGGCACAGCAGTACTTC. The encoded protein is CATSRVQAQQYF. Complete variable domain (other parts from reference TRBV15 and TRBJ2-7): DAMVIQNPRYQVTQFGKPVTLSCSQTLNHNVMYWYQQKSSQAPKLLFHYYDKDFNNEADTPDNFQSRRPNTSFCFLDIRSPGLGDTAMYLCATSRVQAQQYFGPGTRLTVT.

The rearrangement links TRBV18 to TRBJ2-3, with D uncertain. Trimming pared 2 bases from V and 2 bases from J, leaving 5 bases between. This CDR3 is built from 13 residues. Germline V CDR1 and CDR2: KGHSH, LQKENI. The CDR3 nucleotides are TGTGCCAGCTCACCAGGGAACACAGATACGCAGTATTTT. Its protein is CASSPGNTDTQYF.